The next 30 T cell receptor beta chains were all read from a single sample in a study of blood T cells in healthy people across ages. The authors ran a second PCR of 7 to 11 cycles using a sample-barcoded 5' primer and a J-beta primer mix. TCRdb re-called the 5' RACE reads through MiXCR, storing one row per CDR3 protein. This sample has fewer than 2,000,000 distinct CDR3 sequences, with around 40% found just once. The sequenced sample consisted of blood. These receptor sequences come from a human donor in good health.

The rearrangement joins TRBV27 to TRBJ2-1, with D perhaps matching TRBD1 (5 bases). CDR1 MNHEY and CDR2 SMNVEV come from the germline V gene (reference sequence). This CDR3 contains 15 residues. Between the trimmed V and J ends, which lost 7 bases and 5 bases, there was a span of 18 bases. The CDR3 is CASNTLQQGDNEQFF. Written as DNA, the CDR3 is TGTGCCAGCAATACTCTCCAGCAGGGTGACAATGAGCAGTTCTTC.

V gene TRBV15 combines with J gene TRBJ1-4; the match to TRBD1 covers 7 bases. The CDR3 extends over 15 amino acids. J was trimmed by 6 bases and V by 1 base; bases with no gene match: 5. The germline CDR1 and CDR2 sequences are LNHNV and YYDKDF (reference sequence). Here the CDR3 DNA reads TGTGCCACCAGCAGAGCCGGGACAGTCCATGAAAAACTGTTTTTT. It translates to CATSRAGTVHEKLFF. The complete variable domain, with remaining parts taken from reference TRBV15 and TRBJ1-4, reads DAMVIQNPRYQVTQFGKPVTLSCSQTLNHNVMYWYQQKSSQAPKLLFHYYDKDFNNEADTPDNFQSRRPNTSFCFLDIRSPGLGDTAMYLCATSRAGTVHEKLFFGSGTQLSVL.

The CDR3 coding sequence is TGTGCCAGCAGCCAAGGAGGTACGGGAAGAGGCACTGAAGCTTTCTTT. Its protein product is CASSQGGTGRGTEAFF. The chain joins TRBV4-2 to TRBJ1-1; D is ambiguous. The CDR3 is 16 amino acids. Trimming stripped 1 base from V and 4 bases from J, with 16 bases between. Looked up from germline, CDR1 is LGHNA and CDR2 is YNFKEQ.

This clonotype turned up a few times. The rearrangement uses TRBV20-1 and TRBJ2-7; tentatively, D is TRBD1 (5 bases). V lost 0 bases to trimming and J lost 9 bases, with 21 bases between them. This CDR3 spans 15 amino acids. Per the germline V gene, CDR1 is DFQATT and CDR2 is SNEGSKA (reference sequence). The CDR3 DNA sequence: TGCAGTGCTAGAGATTTGTCAGGGTTGTTTTCGGGGCAGTACTTC. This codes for CSARDLSGLFSGQYF.

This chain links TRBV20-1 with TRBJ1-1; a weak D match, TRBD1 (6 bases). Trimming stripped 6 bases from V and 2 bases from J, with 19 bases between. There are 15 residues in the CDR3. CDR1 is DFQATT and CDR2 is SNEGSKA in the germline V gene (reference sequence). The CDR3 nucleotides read TGCAGTGCCGGACTGAACCGGGGGCTTAACACTGAAGCTTTCTTT. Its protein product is CSAGLNRGLNTEAFF.

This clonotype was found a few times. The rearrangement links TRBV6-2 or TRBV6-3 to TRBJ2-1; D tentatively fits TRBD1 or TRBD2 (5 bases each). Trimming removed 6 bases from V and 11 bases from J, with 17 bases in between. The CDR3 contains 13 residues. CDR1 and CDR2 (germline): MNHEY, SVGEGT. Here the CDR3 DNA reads TGTGCCAGCAGCCTTAGGGACGGCCGTAAGCAGTTCTTC. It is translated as CASSLRDGRKQFF.

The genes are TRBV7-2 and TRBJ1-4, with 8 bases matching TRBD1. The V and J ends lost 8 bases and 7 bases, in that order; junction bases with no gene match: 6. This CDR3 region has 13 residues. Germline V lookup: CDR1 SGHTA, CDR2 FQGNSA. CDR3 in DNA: TGTGCCAGCCACAGGGGGGGCGGTGAAAAACTGTTTTTT. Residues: CASHRGGGEKLFF.

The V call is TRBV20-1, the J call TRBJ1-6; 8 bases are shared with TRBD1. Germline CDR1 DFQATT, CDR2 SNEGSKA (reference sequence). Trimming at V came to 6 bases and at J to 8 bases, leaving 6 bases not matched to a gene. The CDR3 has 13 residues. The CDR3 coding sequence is TGCAGTGCCTCACAGGGGGTCGATTCACCCCTCCACTTT. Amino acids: CSASQGVDSPLHF.

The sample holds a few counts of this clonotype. The CDR3 DNA is TGCAGTGCTAGGAAGGCCTCCTACGAGCAGTACTTC. Translating gives CSARKASYEQYF. The chain carries TRBV20-1 and TRBJ2-7; D is unclear. Trimming took off 3 bases at V and 0 bases at J, with 6 bases between the two ends. Germline values: CDR1 DFQATT, CDR2 SNEGSKA (reference sequence). The CDR3 covers 12 residues.

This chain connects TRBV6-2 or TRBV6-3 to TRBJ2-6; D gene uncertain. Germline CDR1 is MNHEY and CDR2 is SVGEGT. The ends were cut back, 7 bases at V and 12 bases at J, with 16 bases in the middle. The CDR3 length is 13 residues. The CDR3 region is CASTLDPVGVLTF. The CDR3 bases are TGTGCCAGCACCCTTGATCCCGTGGGCGTCCTGACTTTC.

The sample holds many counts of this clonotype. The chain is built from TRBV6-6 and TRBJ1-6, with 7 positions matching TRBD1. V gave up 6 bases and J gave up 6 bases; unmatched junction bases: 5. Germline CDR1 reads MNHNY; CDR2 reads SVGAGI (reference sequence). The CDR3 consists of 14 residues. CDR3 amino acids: CASRSGGLNSPLHF. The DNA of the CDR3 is TGTGCCAGCAGGTCAGGGGGTCTTAATTCACCCCTCCACTTT.

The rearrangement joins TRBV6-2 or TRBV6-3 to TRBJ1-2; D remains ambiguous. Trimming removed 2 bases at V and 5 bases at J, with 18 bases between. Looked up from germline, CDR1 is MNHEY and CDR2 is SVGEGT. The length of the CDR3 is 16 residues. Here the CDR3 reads CASSYAQAAWAYGYTF. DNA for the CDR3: TGTGCCAGCAGTTACGCCCAGGCCGCATGGGCATATGGCTACACCTTC.

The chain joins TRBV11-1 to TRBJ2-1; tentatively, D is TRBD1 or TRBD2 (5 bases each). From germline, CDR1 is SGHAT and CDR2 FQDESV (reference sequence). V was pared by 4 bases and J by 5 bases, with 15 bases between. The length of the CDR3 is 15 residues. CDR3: CASSSWGNTHNEQFF. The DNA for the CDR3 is TGTGCCAGCAGCTCCTGGGGGAATACACACAATGAGCAGTTCTTC.

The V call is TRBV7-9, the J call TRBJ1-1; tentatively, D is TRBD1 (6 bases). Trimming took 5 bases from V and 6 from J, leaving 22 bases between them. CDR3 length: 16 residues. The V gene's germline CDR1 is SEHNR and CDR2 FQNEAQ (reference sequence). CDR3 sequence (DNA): TGTGCCAGCAGCCCGTGGACAGCCGAGGGTCTGTCTGAAGCTTTCTTT. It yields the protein CASSPWTAEGLSEAFF.

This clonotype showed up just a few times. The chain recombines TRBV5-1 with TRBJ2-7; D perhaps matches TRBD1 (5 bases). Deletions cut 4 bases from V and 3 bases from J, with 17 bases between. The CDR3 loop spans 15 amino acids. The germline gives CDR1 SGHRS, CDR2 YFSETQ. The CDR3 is CASSAILREGYEQYF. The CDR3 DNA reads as TGCGCCAGCAGCGCCATTCTCAGGGAAGGCTACGAGCAGTACTTC.

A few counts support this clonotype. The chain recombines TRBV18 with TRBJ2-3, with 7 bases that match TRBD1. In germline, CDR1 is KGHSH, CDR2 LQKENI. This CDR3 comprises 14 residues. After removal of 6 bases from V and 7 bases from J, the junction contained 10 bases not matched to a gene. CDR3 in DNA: TGTGCCAGCTCTCCGGGACAGAGTCTTTATACGCAGTATTTT. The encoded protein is CASSPGQSLYTQYF.

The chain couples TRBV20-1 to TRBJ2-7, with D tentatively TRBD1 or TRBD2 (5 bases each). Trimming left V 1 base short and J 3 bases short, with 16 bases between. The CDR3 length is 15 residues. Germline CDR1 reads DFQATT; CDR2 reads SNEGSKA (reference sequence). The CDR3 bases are TGCAGTGCTAGAGTGGTGGGGGAGATCATCTACGAGCAGTACTTC. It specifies CSARVVGEIIYEQYF.

CDR3 region: CASSILPGQPQHF. As DNA, the CDR3 is TGTGCCAGTAGTATATTGCCCGGGCAGCCCCAGCATTTT. V and J are TRBV19 and TRBJ1-5; unclear D gene. Between the trimmed V and J ends, which lost 2 bases and 7 bases, there was a span of 9 bases. The germline V gene has CDR1 LNHDA and CDR2 SQIVND (reference sequence). The CDR3 runs to 13 residues. The variable domain in full, with the rest retrieved from reference TRBV19 and TRBJ1-5, is DGGITQSPKYLFRKEGQNVTLSCEQNLNHDAMYWYRQDPGQGLRLIYYSQIVNDFQKGDIAEGYSVSREKKESFPLTVTSAQKNPTAFYLCASSILPGQPQHFGDGTRLSIL.

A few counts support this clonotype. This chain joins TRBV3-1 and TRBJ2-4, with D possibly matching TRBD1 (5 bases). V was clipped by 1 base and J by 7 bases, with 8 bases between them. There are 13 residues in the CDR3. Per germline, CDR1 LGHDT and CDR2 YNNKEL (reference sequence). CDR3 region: CASSQGRANIQYF. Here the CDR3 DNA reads TGTGCCAGCAGCCAAGGCAGGGCGAACATTCAGTACTTC.

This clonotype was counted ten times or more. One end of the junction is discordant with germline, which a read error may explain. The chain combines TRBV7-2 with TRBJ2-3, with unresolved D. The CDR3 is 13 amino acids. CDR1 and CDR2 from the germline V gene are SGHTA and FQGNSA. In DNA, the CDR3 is TGCGCCAGCAGCTTGCGAGGCCCAGATACGCAGTATTTT. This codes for CASSLRGPDTQYF.

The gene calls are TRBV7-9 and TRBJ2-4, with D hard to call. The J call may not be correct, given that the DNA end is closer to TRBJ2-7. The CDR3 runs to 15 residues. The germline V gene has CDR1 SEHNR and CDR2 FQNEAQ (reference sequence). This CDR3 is CASSLGIRLFYEQYF. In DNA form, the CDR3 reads TGTGCCAGCAGCTTAGGGATCCGGCTTTTCTACGAGCAGTACTTC.

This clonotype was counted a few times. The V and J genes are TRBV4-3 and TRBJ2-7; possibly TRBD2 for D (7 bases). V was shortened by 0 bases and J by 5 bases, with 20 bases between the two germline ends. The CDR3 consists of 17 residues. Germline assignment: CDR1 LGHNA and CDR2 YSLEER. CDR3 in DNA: TGCGCCAGCAGCCAAGAACGTATCGATACAGGGAGGGACGAGCAGTACTTC. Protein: CASSQERIDTGRDEQYF.

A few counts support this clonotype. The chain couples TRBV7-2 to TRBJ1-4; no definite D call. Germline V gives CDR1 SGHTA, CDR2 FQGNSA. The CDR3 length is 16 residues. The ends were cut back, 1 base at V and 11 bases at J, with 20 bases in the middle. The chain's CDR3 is CASSLDYRSRIDKLFF. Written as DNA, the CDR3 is TGTGCCAGCAGCTTAGACTATAGGTCTCGTATCGACAAACTGTTTTTT.

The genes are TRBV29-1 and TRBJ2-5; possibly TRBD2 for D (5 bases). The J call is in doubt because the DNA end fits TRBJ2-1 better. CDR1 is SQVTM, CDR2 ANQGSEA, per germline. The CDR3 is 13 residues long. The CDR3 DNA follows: TGCAGCGCTACCCGGGGTCCCCAAGAGACCCAGTTCTTC. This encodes CSATRGPQETQFF.

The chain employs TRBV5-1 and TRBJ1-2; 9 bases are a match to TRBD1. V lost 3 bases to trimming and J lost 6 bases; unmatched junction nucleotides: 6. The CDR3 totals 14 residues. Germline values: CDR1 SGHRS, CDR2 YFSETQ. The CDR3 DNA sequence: TGCGCCAGCAGCTGGGGACAGGGAACGGATGGCTACACCTTC. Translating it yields CASSWGQGTDGYTF.

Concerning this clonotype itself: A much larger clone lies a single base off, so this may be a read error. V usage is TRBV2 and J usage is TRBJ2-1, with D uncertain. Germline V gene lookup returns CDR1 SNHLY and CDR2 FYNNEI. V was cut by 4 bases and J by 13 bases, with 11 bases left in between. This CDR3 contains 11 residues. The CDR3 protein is CASSVRETQFF. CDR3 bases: TGTGCCAGCAGTGTCCGTGAGACCCAGTTCTTC.

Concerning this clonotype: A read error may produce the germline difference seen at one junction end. CDR3 DNA: TGTGCCGGCAGTTATAGCGGGGGCCTACTTCGCTCCTACAATGAGCAGTTCTTC. It translates to CAGSYSGGLLRSYNEQFF. The chain employs TRBV6-5 and TRBJ2-1; 9 nucleotides agree with TRBD2. Germline V gene sequence: CDR1 MNHEY, CDR2 SVGAGI. CDR3 length: 18 residues.

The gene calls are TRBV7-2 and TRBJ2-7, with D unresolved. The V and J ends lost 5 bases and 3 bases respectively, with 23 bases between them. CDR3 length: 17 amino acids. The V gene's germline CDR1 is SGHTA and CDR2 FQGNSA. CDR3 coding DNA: TGTGCCAGCAGCCTAGTGGGGTACACTGACGTCCACTACGAGCAGTACTTC. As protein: CASSLVGYTDVHYEQYF.

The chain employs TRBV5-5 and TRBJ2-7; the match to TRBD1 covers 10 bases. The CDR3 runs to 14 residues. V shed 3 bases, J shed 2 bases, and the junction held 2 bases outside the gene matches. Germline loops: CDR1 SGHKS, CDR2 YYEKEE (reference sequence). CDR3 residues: CASSWGTGAYEQYF. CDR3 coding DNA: TGTGCCAGCAGCTGGGGGACAGGGGCCTACGAGCAGTACTTC.

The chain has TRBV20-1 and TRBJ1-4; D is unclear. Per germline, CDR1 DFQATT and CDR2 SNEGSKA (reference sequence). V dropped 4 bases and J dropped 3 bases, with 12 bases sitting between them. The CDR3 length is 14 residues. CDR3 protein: CSAIGPAANEKLFF. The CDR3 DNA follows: TGCAGTGCTATTGGGCCGGCGGCTAATGAAAAACTGTTTTTT.